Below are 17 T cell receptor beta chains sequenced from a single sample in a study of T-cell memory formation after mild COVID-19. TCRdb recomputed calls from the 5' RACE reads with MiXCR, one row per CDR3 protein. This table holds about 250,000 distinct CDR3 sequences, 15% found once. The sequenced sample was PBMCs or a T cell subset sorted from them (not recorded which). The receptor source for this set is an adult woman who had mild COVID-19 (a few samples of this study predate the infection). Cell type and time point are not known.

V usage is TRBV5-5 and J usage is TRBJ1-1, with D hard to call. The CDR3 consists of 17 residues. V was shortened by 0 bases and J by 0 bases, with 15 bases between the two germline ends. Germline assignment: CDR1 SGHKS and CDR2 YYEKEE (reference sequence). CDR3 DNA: TGTGCCAGCAGCTTGGACGGGAACCATGGGATGAACACTGAAGCTTTCTTT. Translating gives CASSLDGNHGMNTEAFF.

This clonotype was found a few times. Written as DNA, the CDR3 is TGCGCCAGCAGCCAACCGGGACTATACAATGAGCAGTTCTTC. It translates to CASSQPGLYNEQFF. The V gene is TRBV10-2, the J gene TRBJ2-1; 7 bases match TRBD2. CDR1 and CDR2 from the germline V gene are WSHSY and SAAADI. The CDR3 sequence is 14 residues long. V trimming: 6 bases; J trimming: 4 bases; junction bases outside the gene matches: 6.

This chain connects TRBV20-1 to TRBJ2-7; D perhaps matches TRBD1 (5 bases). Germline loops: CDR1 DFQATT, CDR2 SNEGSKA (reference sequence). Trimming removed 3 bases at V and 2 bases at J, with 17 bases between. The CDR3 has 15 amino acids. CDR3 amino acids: CSASNRQGGTYEQYF. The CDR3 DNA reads TGCAGTGCTAGTAATCGGCAGGGTGGGACCTACGAGCAGTACTTC.

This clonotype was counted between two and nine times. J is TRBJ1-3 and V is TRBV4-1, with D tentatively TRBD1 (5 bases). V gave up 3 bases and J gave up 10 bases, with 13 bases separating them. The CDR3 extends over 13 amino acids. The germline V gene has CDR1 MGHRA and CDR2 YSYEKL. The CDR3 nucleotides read TGCGCCAGCAGCCAGCTCCGGGCAGGGACCATATATTTT. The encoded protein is CASSQLRAGTIYF.

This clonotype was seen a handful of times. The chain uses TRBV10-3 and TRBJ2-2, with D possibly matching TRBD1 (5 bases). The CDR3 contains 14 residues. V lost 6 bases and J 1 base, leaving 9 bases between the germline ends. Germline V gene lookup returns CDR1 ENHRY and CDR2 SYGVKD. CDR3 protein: CAIRNTGNTGELFF. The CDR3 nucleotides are TGTGCCATCAGAAACACAGGGAACACCGGGGAGCTGTTTTTT.

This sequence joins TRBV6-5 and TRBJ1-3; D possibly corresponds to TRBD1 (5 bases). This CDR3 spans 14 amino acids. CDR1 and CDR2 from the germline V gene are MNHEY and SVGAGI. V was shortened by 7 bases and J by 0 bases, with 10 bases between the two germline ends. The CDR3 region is CASMVGDSGNTIYF. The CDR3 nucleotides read TGTGCCAGCATGGTAGGGGACTCTGGAAACACCATATATTTT.

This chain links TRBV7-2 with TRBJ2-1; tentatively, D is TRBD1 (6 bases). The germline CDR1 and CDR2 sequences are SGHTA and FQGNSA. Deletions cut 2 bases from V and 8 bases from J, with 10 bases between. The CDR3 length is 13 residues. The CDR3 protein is CASSLYRVYEQFF. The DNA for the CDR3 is TGTGCCAGCAGCTTATACAGGGTGTATGAGCAGTTCTTC.

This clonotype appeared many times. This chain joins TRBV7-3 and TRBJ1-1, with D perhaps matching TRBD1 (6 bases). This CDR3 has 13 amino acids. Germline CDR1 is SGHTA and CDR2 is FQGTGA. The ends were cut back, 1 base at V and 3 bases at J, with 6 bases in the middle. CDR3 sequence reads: CASSLNRDTEAFF. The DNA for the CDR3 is TGTGCCAGCAGCTTAAACAGGGACACTGAAGCTTTCTTT.

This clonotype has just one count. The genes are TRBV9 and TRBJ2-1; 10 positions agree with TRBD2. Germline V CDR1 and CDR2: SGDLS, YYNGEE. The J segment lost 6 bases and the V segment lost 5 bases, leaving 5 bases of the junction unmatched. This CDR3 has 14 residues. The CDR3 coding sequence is TGTGCCAGCAGTGAGACTAGCGGGTTCAATGAGCAGTTCTTC. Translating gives CASSETSGFNEQFF.

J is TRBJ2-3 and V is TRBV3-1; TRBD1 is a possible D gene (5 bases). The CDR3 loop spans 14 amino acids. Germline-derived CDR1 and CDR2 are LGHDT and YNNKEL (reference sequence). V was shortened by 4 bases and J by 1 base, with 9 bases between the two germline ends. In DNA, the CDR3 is TGTGCCAGCAGCCTTTTGACAGGCACAGATACGCAGTATTTT. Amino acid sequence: CASSLLTGTDTQYF.

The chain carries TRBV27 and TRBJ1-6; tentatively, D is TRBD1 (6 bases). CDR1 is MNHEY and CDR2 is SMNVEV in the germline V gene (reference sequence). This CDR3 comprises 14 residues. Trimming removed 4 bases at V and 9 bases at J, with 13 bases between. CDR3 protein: CASSSQGGRSPLHF. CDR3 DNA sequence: TGTGCCAGCAGTTCACAGGGAGGGCGTTCACCCCTCCACTTT.

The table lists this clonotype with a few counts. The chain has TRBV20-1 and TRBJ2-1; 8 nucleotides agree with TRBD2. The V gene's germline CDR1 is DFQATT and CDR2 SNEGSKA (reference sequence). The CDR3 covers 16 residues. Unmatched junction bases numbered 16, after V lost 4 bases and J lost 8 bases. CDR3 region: CSATRPLAGPGHEQFF. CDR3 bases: TGCAGTGCTACTCGCCCCTTAGCGGGGCCGGGCCATGAGCAGTTCTTC.

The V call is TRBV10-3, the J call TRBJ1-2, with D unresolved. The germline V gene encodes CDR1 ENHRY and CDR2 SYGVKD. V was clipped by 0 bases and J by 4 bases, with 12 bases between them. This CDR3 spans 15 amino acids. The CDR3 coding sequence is TGTGCCATCAGTGAGTCCGGGCCGGTACCCTATGGCTACACCTTC. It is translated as CAISESGPVPYGYTF.

The CDR3 spells CASSLEGRTSAGGAFF. Here the CDR3 DNA reads TGTGCCAGCAGCTTAGAAGGCAGGACTTCCGCGGGCGGAGCTTTCTTT. The rearrangement uses TRBV7-2 and TRBJ1-1; no clear D. The CDR3 sequence is 16 residues long. Germline CDR1 reads SGHTA; CDR2 reads FQGNSA. V shed 1 base and J shed 10 bases, with 22 bases lying between them.

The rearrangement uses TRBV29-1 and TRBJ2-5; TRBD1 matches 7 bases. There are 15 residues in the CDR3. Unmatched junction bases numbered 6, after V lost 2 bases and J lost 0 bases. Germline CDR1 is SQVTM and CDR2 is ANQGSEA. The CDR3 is CSVELAGGYQETQYF. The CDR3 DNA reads TGCAGCGTTGAATTGGCAGGGGGATACCAAGAGACCCAGTACTTC. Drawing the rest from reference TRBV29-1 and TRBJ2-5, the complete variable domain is SAVISQKPSRDICQRGTSLTIQCQVDSQVTMMFWYRQQPGQSLTLIATANQGSEATYESGFVIDKFPISRPNLTFSTLTVSNMSPEDSSIYLCSVELAGGYQETQYFGPGTRLLVL.

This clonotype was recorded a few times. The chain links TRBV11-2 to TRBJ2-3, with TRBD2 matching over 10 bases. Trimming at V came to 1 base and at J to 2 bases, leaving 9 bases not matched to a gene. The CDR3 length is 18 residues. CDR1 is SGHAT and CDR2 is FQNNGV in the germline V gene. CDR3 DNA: TGTGCCAGCAGCTTAGTCTTGTCTAGCGGGGGTTACACAGATACGCAGTATTTT. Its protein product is CASSLVLSSGGYTDTQYF.

CDR3 amino acids: CAWSVGGGYTF. The CDR3 DNA is TGTGCCTGGAGTGTTGGCGGTGGCTACACCTTC. The V call is TRBV30, the J call TRBJ1-2; D is unresolved. The CDR3 is 11 amino acids. Germline values: CDR1 GTSNPN, CDR2 SVGIG (reference sequence). V lost 0 bases and J lost 7, with 6 bases in between.